The 7 T cell receptor beta chains given below trace back to one sample, sequenced in a study of T cell responses to AZD1222 COVID-19 vaccine. The data were produced by immunoSEQ multiplex PCR, yet TCRdb's version contains in-frame clones alone and is incomplete. Found here are some 140,000 clones, 80% to 90% of them singletons; the top ten hold just over 5.5%. The sample here was peripheral blood, taken on day 0 of AZD1222 vaccination. The receptor source for this set is an adult in good health.

The chain has TRBV29-1 and TRBJ1-1; D is perhaps TRBD1 (5 bases). This CDR3 is built from 13 residues. V gave up 1 base and J gave up 2 bases, with 8 bases separating them. Germline values: CDR1 SQVTM, CDR2 ANQGSEA. The CDR3 region is CSVEAGLNTEAFF. CDR3 in DNA: TGCAGCGTTGAAGCAGGGCTTAACACTGAAGCTTTCTTT. Complete variable domain (other parts from reference TRBV29-1 and TRBJ1-1): SAVISQKPSRDICQRGTSLTIQCQVDSQVTMMFWYRQQPGQSLTLIATANQGSEATYESGFVIDKFPISRPNLTFSTLTVSNMSPEDSSIYLCSVEAGLNTEAFFGQGTRLTVV.

CDR3 bases: TGTGCCAGCAGCGCCGGGGGGGCTTTCGAGCAGTACTTC. Encoded protein: CASSAGGAFEQYF. The rearrangement links TRBV11-3 to TRBJ2-7; 8 nucleotides agree with TRBD2. Trimming removed 5 bases from V and 6 bases from J; junction bases left unmatched: 6. In germline, CDR1 is SGHNT, CDR2 YENEEA. The CDR3 is made up of 13 amino acids.

This chain connects TRBV5-4 to TRBJ2-6, with TRBD2 identical over 8 bases. Germline CDR1 is SGHNT and CDR2 is YYREEE (reference sequence). The CDR3 is 18 amino acids. Trimming at V came to 4 bases and at J to 2 bases, leaving 11 bases not matched to a gene. The CDR3 DNA is TGTGCCAGCAGCCGGGGGGGCGTAGGTTCCGCTGGGGCCAACGTCCTGACTTTC. Encoded protein: CASSRGGVGSAGANVLTF.

This chain links TRBV11-3 with TRBJ1-1; 8 bases map to TRBD1. The CDR3 runs 14 residues. Germline V gene sequence: CDR1 SGHNT, CDR2 YENEEA. Germline trimming cut 7 bases from V and 1 base from J; bases unmatched to any gene: 5. The CDR3 DNA follows: TGTGCCAGCATGACAGGGGCGGCGAACACTGAAGCTTTCTTT. Protein product: CASMTGAANTEAFF.

The chain carries TRBV4-1 and TRBJ1-5, with D perhaps TRBD1 (6 bases). CDR1 is MGHRA and CDR2 is YSYEKL in the germline V gene. The CDR3 is 15 residues long. The V and J ends lost 3 bases and 2 bases respectively, with 11 bases between them. The CDR3 loop reads CASSQARGGNQPQHF. CDR3 bases: TGCGCCAGCAGCCAGGCCAGGGGAGGCAATCAGCCCCAGCATTTT.

The gene calls are TRBV5-6 and TRBJ1-1; possibly TRBD1 for D (5 bases). This CDR3 spans 14 amino acids. The V and J ends lost 0 bases and 0 bases respectively, with 6 bases between them. From germline, CDR1 is SGHDT and CDR2 YYEEEE. Here the CDR3 DNA reads TGTGCCAGCAGCTTGGGGGACCTGAACACTGAAGCTTTCTTT. This sequence encodes CASSLGDLNTEAFF.

The chain recombines TRBV25-1 with TRBJ2-5; tentatively, D is TRBD1 or TRBD2 (6 bases each). Germline V lookup: CDR1 MGHDK, CDR2 SYGVNS. Trimming cost V 1 base and J 1 base, with 7 bases left between them. This CDR3 is 14 amino acids long. CDR3 DNA sequence: TGTGCCAGCAGTGAATGGGGGGCCCAAGAGACCCAGTACTTC. Amino acid sequence: CASSEWGAQETQYF.